The next 27 T cell receptor beta chains were all read from a single sample in a study of CD8 T cells in ankylosing spondylitis. From the 5' RACE reads, TCRdb called clonotypes with MiXCR, one entry per CDR3 protein. The table records roughly 440,000 distinct CDR3 sequences, more than 15% of them present only once. For these receptors, no antigen is known. The study's findings and limits: Made up of 7 to 9 highly homologous variants, a TCR beta motif appeared characteristic of ankylosing spondylitis blood.

The source material was blood, either unsorted or a sorted T cell fraction (not recorded which). These receptors originate from a male donor with ankylosing spondylitis.

This clonotype has only a few counts. The J gene is TRBJ2-5, the V gene TRBV12-3 or TRBV12-4; 14 bases line up with TRBD2. After removal of 4 bases from V and 5 bases from J, the junction contained 15 bases not matched to a gene. The CDR3 is 19 amino acids. CDR3 nucleotide sequence: TGTGCCAGCAGTTCCTATAGACTAGCGGGGGGGCCGAATGGTGAGACCCAGTACTTC. Protein: CASSSYRLAGGPNGETQYF.

The chain is built from TRBV20-1 and TRBJ2-1; 7 nucleotides line up with TRBD1. J was trimmed by 5 bases and V by 0 bases; bases with no gene match: 4. The length of the CDR3 is 14 residues. Per the germline V gene, CDR1 is DFQATT and CDR2 is SNEGSKA (reference sequence). The CDR3 reads CSAREDRRNNEQFF. The CDR3 DNA sequence: TGCAGTGCTAGAGAGGACAGGCGGAACAATGAGCAGTTCTTC.

The CDR3 coding sequence is TGTGCCAGCAGCTTATCGGGGACTGACTATGGCTACACCTTC. As protein: CASSLSGTDYGYTF. The chain links TRBV7-8 to TRBJ1-2; TRBD1 might be the D (5 bases). This CDR3 is 14 amino acids long. V lost 2 bases and J 3 bases, leaving 10 bases between the germline ends. Germline CDR1 is SGHVS and CDR2 is FQNEAQ. The full variable domain, rest sourced from reference TRBV7-8 and TRBJ1-2, is GAGVSQSPRYKVAKRGQDVALRCDPISGHVSLFWYQQALGQGPEFLTYFQNEAQLDKSGLPSDRFFAERPEGSVSTLKIQRTQQEDSAVYLCASSLSGTDYGYTFGSGTRLTVV.

This chain joins TRBV30 and TRBJ1-1; TRBD1 matches at 10 bases. Germline V CDR1 and CDR2: GTSNPN, SVGIG (reference sequence). Losses at the gene ends were 0 bases for V and 4 bases for J; bases not matched to a gene: 8. The CDR3 extends over 16 amino acids. The CDR3 is CAWSVPLGQGSTEAFF. CDR3 DNA sequence: TGTGCCTGGAGTGTACCACTGGGACAGGGGAGCACTGAAGCTTTCTTT. Using reference TRBV30 and TRBJ1-1 for the parts outside the CDR3, the full variable domain is SQTIHQWPATLVQPVGSPLSLECTVEGTSNPNLYWYRQAAGRGLQLLFYSVGIGQISSEVPQNLSASRPQDRQFILSSKKLLLSDSGFYLCAWSVPLGQGSTEAFFGQGTRLTVV.

The sample holds one count of this clonotype. The chain uses TRBV20-1 and TRBJ2-2; 8 bases fit TRBD1. From germline, CDR1 is DFQATT and CDR2 SNEGSKA (reference sequence). The length of the CDR3 is 14 residues. V dropped 3 bases and J dropped 8; count of bases not matched to a gene: 8. CDR3 sequence: CSARITGGTGELFF. CDR3 nucleotides: TGCAGTGCTAGGATTACAGGGGGAACTGGGGAGCTGTTTTTT.

The chain links TRBV5-1 to TRBJ2-3; 15 nucleotides match TRBD2. This CDR3 has 18 residues. Germline V gives CDR1 SGHRS, CDR2 YFSETQ. The V and J ends lost 5 bases and 3 bases, in that order; junction bases with no gene match: 10. The CDR3 sequence is CASSLPLGTSGRTDTQYF. CDR3 in DNA: TGCGCCAGCAGTTTGCCCCTCGGGACTAGCGGGAGGACAGATACGCAGTATTTT.

This sequence joins TRBV9 and TRBJ2-2; TRBD2 matches at 8 bases. Germline V CDR1 and CDR2: SGDLS, YYNGEE. With 5 bases clipped from V and 0 bases from J, the junction kept 3 bases outside the gene matches. This CDR3 is 15 amino acids long. The CDR3, as DNA: TGTGCCAGCAGAGGACTAGCAGCGAACACCGGGGAGCTGTTTTTT. Its protein product is CASRGLAANTGELFF.

This clonotype was seen a handful of times. This chain joins TRBV7-2 and TRBJ1-2; a possible D gene is TRBD1 (5 bases). The V end was cut by 1 base, the J end by 2 bases, with 11 bases between. Germline loops: CDR1 SGHTA, CDR2 FQGNSA. The CDR3 is 15 amino acids. DNA for the CDR3: TGTGCCAGCAGCTTAGAGGGGCGACAGAACTATGGCTACACCTTC. Translation: CASSLEGRQNYGYTF.

This clonotype was counted many times. This rearrangement joins TRBV12-3 or TRBV12-4 to TRBJ2-1, with D possibly matching TRBD2 (7 bases). CDR3 size: 14 residues. With 0 bases removed from V and 15 bases from J, the gap between germline ends came to 18 bases. The CDR3 nucleotides are TGTGCCAGCAGTTTAGCGGGGGGGCCAGTCGATCGGTTCTTC. It yields the protein CASSLAGGPVDRFF.

The CDR3 nucleotides read TGTGCCAGCAGCCCAGGGCGGGGGACTGAAGCTTTCTTT. Protein product: CASSPGRGTEAFF. The rearrangement joins TRBV7-2 to TRBJ1-1; tentatively, D is TRBD1 (5 bases). V shed 5 bases and J shed 5 bases, with 12 bases lying between them. Looked up from germline, CDR1 is SGHTA and CDR2 is FQGNSA. The CDR3 covers 13 residues.

This chain uses TRBV28 with TRBJ1-5; 9 bases map to TRBD1. There are 15 residues in the CDR3. V lost 6 bases and J lost 3; bases outside the gene matches: 6. Germline V gene sequence: CDR1 MDHEN, CDR2 SYDVKM. The DNA for the CDR3 is TGTGCCAGCAGACGGGACAGGGCCTACAATCAGCCCCAGCATTTT. It is translated as CASRRDRAYNQPQHF.

The rearrangement joins TRBV11-2 to TRBJ2-6; TRBD2 aligns across 11 bases. The CDR3 runs 18 residues. Germline V gives CDR1 SGHAT, CDR2 FQNNGV. The V gene end was trimmed by 5 bases and the J gene end by 0 bases; junction bases not matched to a gene: 6. The CDR3 nucleotides are TGTGCCAGCAGCCTGACTAGCGGGGCGACCTCTGGGGCCAACGTCCTGACTTTC. It yields the protein CASSLTSGATSGANVLTF.

V is TRBV29-1 and J is TRBJ2-1; 7 bases line up with TRBD2. V was clipped by 6 bases and J by 3 bases; unmatched bases: 11. This CDR3 has 15 amino acids. Germline V gene lookup returns CDR1 SQVTM and CDR2 ANQGSEA. For the CDR3, the DNA is TGCAGCGTAGCGGGGAGGGACGGCTACTACAATGAGCAGTTCTTC. The encoded protein is CSVAGRDGYYNEQFF.

This chain links TRBV4-2 with TRBJ1-6, with D maybe TRBD1 (5 bases). V gave up 1 base and J gave up 0 bases, with 13 bases separating them. The CDR3 length is 18 residues. Germline V lookup: CDR1 LGHNA, CDR2 YNFKEQ. CDR3 residues: CASSQGLGESSYNSPLHF. CDR3 coding DNA: TGTGCCAGCAGCCAAGGGCTAGGGGAGAGCTCCTATAATTCACCCCTCCACTTT.

The chain couples TRBV28 to TRBJ2-1; no firm D call. V shed 6 bases and J shed 2 bases, with 11 bases lying between them. From germline, CDR1 is MDHEN and CDR2 SYDVKM. This CDR3 region has 14 residues. The CDR3 nucleotides read TGTGCCAGCAGCGGCCTTTTTACCTACAATGAGCAGTTCTTC. Residues: CASSGLFTYNEQFF.

Ten or more counts support this clonotype. This chain uses TRBV20-1 with TRBJ2-5, with unresolved D. Germline loops: CDR1 DFQATT, CDR2 SNEGSKA (reference sequence). The length of the CDR3 is 13 residues. The V end was cut by 3 bases, the J end by 4 bases, with 12 bases between. The chain's CDR3 is CSASKSEVETQYF. DNA of the CDR3: TGCAGTGCTAGCAAATCCGAAGTAGAGACCCAGTACTTC.

This clonotype occurred a few times. The gene calls are TRBV10-2 and TRBJ1-5; possibly TRBD1 for D (6 bases). The CDR3 extends over 13 amino acids. V was shortened by 6 bases and J by 6 bases, with 12 bases between the two germline ends. Germline V gives CDR1 WSHSY, CDR2 SAAADI. This CDR3 is CASRVGAGQPQHF. As DNA, the CDR3 is TGCGCCAGCAGGGTGGGGGCCGGTCAGCCCCAGCATTTT.

CDR3 residues: CASSLQQPTEAFF. DNA of the CDR3: TGTGCCAGCAGTTTGCAGCAGCCTACGGAAGCTTTCTTT. The chain has TRBV28 and TRBJ1-1; D is unresolved. CDR3 size: 13 residues. Germline loops: CDR1 MDHEN, CDR2 SYDVKM. The V end was cut by 3 bases, the J end by 8 bases, with 13 bases between.

This clonotype has ten or more counts. The J gene is TRBJ1-5, the V gene TRBV20-1; 8 bases line up with TRBD1. The CDR3 spans 15 residues. V trimming: 5 bases; J trimming: 2 bases; junction bases outside the gene matches: 8. The V gene's germline CDR1 is DFQATT and CDR2 SNEGSKA (reference sequence). Written as DNA, the CDR3 is TGCAGTGCTGGGGAAGGACAGGGACGCAATCAGCCCCAGCATTTT. Protein sequence: CSAGEGQGRNQPQHF.

This clonotype was seen ten or more times. The rearrangement uses TRBV20-1 and TRBJ2-3; possibly TRBD2 for D (6 bases). The CDR3 sequence is 16 residues long. The V gene's germline CDR1 is DFQATT and CDR2 SNEGSKA (reference sequence). V lost 2 bases and J lost 0, with 15 bases in between. CDR3 loop: CSARLSPGLSTDTQYF. The CDR3 nucleotides are TGCAGTGCTAGACTATCCCCGGGACTCAGCACAGATACGCAGTATTTT.

The chain carries TRBV20-1 and TRBJ1-1; 7 nucleotides match TRBD1. Germline values: CDR1 DFQATT, CDR2 SNEGSKA (reference sequence). Trimming took 0 bases from V and 5 from J; bases not matched to a gene: 9. The length of the CDR3 is 15 residues. CDR3 nucleotide sequence: TGCAGTGCTAGAGACGAGAGGGGGCTGGGAACTGAAGCTTTCTTT. Its translation: CSARDERGLGTEAFF.

This clonotype turned up a few times. The CDR3: CASSSLSINTGELFF. CDR3 sequence (DNA): TGTGCCAGCAGTTCCCTCAGCATTAACACCGGGGAGCTGTTTTTT. The rearrangement uses TRBV6-2 or TRBV6-3 and TRBJ2-2; D is unresolved. The CDR3 sequence is 15 residues long. The V end was cut by 4 bases, the J end by 2 bases, with 11 bases between. Germline V lookup: CDR1 MNHEY, CDR2 SVGEGT.

This clonotype was observed at least ten times. CDR3 region: CASSFQGALGTEAFF. As DNA, the CDR3 is TGTGCCAGCAGTTTTCAGGGGGCGCTGGGAACTGAAGCTTTCTTT. The chain combines TRBV12-3 or TRBV12-4 with TRBJ1-1, with 8 bases that match TRBD1. CDR3 length: 15 residues. The junction had 8 bases not matched to a gene; V was cut back by 3 bases and J by 5 bases.

This chain links TRBV27 with TRBJ2-1, with D maybe TRBD2 (6 bases). The germline V gene encodes CDR1 MNHEY and CDR2 SMNVEV (reference sequence). The CDR3 sequence is 16 residues long. Trimming removed 4 bases at V and 7 bases at J, with 20 bases between. The CDR3 nucleotides read TGTGCCAGCAGTTGGAGGCCGCGGGACGGAATGAATGAGCAGTTCTTC. This translates into CASSWRPRDGMNEQFF.

The chain combines TRBV30 with TRBJ2-1, with no clear D. CDR3 length: 13 amino acids. CDR1 is GTSNPN, CDR2 SVGIG, per germline (reference sequence). V dropped 2 bases and J dropped 10 bases, with 15 bases sitting between them. The CDR3 loop reads CAWSPTSRKEQFF. DNA for the CDR3: TGTGCCTGGAGTCCTACCTCGAGGAAGGAGCAGTTCTTC.

This clonotype was seen repeatedly, ten times or more. The chain employs TRBV10-3 and TRBJ2-1; D remains ambiguous. V was trimmed by 0 bases and J by 0 bases, leaving 9 bases between them. The CDR3 extends over 16 amino acids. In germline, CDR1 is ENHRY, CDR2 SYGVKD. The CDR3 DNA is TGTGCCATCAGTGAGTCGACGGTCAGCTCCTACAATGAGCAGTTCTTC. This codes for CAISESTVSSYNEQFF.

The V gene is TRBV20-1, the J gene TRBJ1-4; the D gene is possibly TRBD1 (5 bases). Trimming stripped 3 bases from V and 3 bases from J, with 11 bases between. Germline V gene sequence: CDR1 DFQATT, CDR2 SNEGSKA (reference sequence). The CDR3 is made up of 14 amino acids. The CDR3 coding sequence is TGCAGTGCTAGGGGGGACGGCCCTAATGAAAAACTGTTTTTT. This sequence encodes CSARGDGPNEKLFF.